The rows below give T cell receptor beta chains drawn from one sample of a study of blood T cells in healthy people across ages. TCRdb re-called the 5' RACE reads through MiXCR, storing one row per CDR3 protein. The sample yields more than 650,000 distinct CDR3 sequences, roughly 50% seen once. The specimen sequenced was blood. The receptors derive from an elderly man in good health. CDR3s leave out the opening cysteine and the closing phenylalanine or tryptophan.

V gene	J gene	CDR3 protein
TRBV7-3	TRBJ1-1	ASSLTGADNTEAF
TRBV5-1	-	ASSVRGLNEQY
TRBV21-1	TRBJ2-7	ASSKVAREGYEQY
TRBV28	TRBJ2-2	ASSPGLAIGTGELF
TRBV2	TRBJ2-7	ASSFERVSSYEQY
TRBV7-2	TRBJ2-7	ASSLSGDRVREQY
TRBV7-9	TRBJ2-3	ASSFLRRGDSHTQY
TRBV6-5	TRBJ2-5	ASSYSIHLKYQETQY
TRBV20-1	TRBJ2-3	SAHSGKATQY
TRBV20-1	-	SARGAAGGLPSSYNEQY
TRBV10-3	TRBJ2-7	ATSAPTSGSWDEQY
TRBV5-1	TRBJ2-1	ASSLSDSQREQF
TRBV20-1	-	STRDSSGGQTQY
TRBV12-3/TRBV12-4	TRBJ1-2	ASSLVGPPSNYGYT
TRBV20-1	-	SAKGPTKQDPIGYEQY
TRBV7-2	TRBJ2-7	ASSLQLRESEQY
TRBV5-1	TRBJ1-1	ASSLVAGGAGAF
TRBV18	-	ASSPSRTQTQY
TRBV20-1	TRBJ2-5	SATRVKGQETQY
TRBV6-1	TRBJ1-2	ASSEVGTGYGYT
TRBV5-1	TRBJ2-3	ASSFLGLAGSTDTQY
TRBV5-1	TRBJ2-1	ASTQQAEPSYNEQF
TRBV19	TRBJ2-5	ASSGTGLARY
TRBV29-1	TRBJ2-1	SVEDARGSYNEQF
TRBV27	TRBJ2-1	ASSLSGGPTYNEQF
TRBV18	TRBJ2-7	ASSPIQGNYEQY
TRBV29-1	TRBJ1-4	SVSRPNEKLF
TRBV20-1	TRBJ1-5	SAPRVGSNQPQH
TRBV15	TRBJ2-7	ATSRPDRFYEQY
TRBV11-2	TRBJ2-5	ASSLVGQQETQY
TRBV28	TRBJ2-7	ASKKGGNSYEQY
TRBV27	TRBJ2-3	ASLALGRTSTDTQY
TRBV6-1	TRBJ2-3	ASRHAGFQGARIRYAY
TRBV7-3	TRBJ2-3	ASSLRGQDRQPDTQY
TRBV4-1	TRBJ2-7	ASSQDGRETY
TRBV6-5	TRBJ2-3	ASSQRVYTDTQY
TRBV7-3	TRBJ2-1	ASSLAGETQF
TRBV7-3	TRBJ2-3	ASGAGGPDTQY
TRBV5-1	TRBJ1-2	ASSPDVEGNYGYT